This is a list of T cell receptor beta chains from one sample in a study of control samples from healthy donors and cancer patients. Here immunoSEQ multiplex PCR was the method, and the copy in TCRdb shows in-frame clones only, minus some. The sample includes 95,000 to 130,000 clones, about 93% of them seen just once. Material: blood. The receptor set was obtained from a man aged 25-45 years in good health. Both conserved end residues are part of each CDR3. The D gene is left open where the match is weak. Not all rows give a size; the values are once, few, many and, for expanded clones, a class.

cdr3_nt	cdr3_aa	j_call	d_call	clone_size	v_call	cdr3_length
TGTGCCAGCAGCTTAGTCGCGGAGAACTATGGCTACACCTTC	CASSLVAENYGYTF	TRBJ1-2	NA	NA	TRBV7-9	14
TGTGCCAGCTCACCAGGGGGCTTTCAGCCCCAGCATTTT	CASSPGGFQPQHF	TRBJ1-5	NA	NA	TRBV18	13
TGTGCCAGCAGCCCCGATAGGGGGCGTTTCGTTGCACCCCTCCACTTT	CASSPDRGRFVAPLHF	TRBJ1-6	TRBD1	NA	TRBV7-9	16
TGTGCCAGCAGCTCAGGAATCATAGCGGGGATCCAGTACTTC	CASSSGIIAGIQYF	TRBJ2-5	TRBD2	NA	TRBV7-9	14
TGTGCCACCAGTGATTACCTTACTAACTATGGCTACACCTTC	CATSDYLTNYGYTF	TRBJ1-2	NA	NA	TRBV24-1	14
TGTGCCAGCAGCCGAGGGGGGGGATCGGGAGGTATCACAGATACGCAGTATTTT	CASSRGGGSGGITDTQYF	TRBJ2-3	NA	NA	TRBV7-3	18
TGTGCCAGTAGTATCACAGGGAGAGAGACCCAGTACTTC	CASSITGRETQYF	TRBJ2-5	NA	NA	TRBV19	13
TGCGCCAGCAGCTCGCATGGAAACAGGGCTGGAAACACCATATATTTT	CASSSHGNRAGNTIYF	TRBJ1-3	NA	once	TRBV5-1	16
TGTGCCAGCAGTACACACAAATCAGAGTACTCCTACAATGAGCAGTTCTTC	CASSTHKSEYSYNEQFF	TRBJ2-1	NA	NA	TRBV28	17
TGTGCCAGCAGCATAGATGAGGGGTGGGGGATCTATGGCTACACCTTC	CASSIDEGWGIYGYTF	TRBJ1-2	NA	NA	TRBV7-9	16
TGTGCCAGCAGTGACTACGAGCAGTACTTC	CASSDYEQYF	TRBJ2-7	NA	NA	TRBV6-4	10
TGTGCCAGCAGTCCCCGGTCGGGCAGCAACTATGGCTACACCTTC	CASSPRSGSNYGYTF	TRBJ1-2	NA	once	TRBV14	15
TGTGCCAGCAGCTCCACCAGTCCCGGGGCCCACGAGCAGTACTTC	CASSSTSPGAHEQYF	TRBJ2-7	NA	NA	TRBV7-9	15
TGTGCCAGTACCCCGAAGCGGACAGAGCTCTATGGCTACACCTTC	CASTPKRTELYGYTF	TRBJ1-2	NA	NA	TRBV19	15
TGTGCCAGCAGTTTCTTGGGGTACAATGAGCAGTTCTTC	CASSFLGYNEQFF	TRBJ2-1	NA	NA	TRBV12-3/TRBV12-4	13
TGTGCCATCAAGCCTTGGGCAGGGGCAAACACTGAAGCTTTCTTT	CAIKPWAGANTEAFF	TRBJ1-1	NA	NA	TRBV28	15
TGTGCCAGCAGCATGCAGCATGCAACTAATGAAAAACTGTTTTTT	CASSMQHATNEKLFF	TRBJ1-4	NA	NA	TRBV14	15
TGTGCCAGCAGCCCCGAAACCGGGACAGACTTCATGAACACTGAAGCTTTCTTT	CASSPETGTDFMNTEAFF	TRBJ1-1	TRBD1	NA	TRBV9	18
TGTGCCACCTGGGGGGGCACTGAAGCTTTCTTT	CATWGGTEAFF	TRBJ1-1	NA	NA	TRBV10-3	11
TGTGCCAGCAGCAGAGCTACAATCTATGGCTACACCTTC	CASSRATIYGYTF	TRBJ1-2	NA	NA	TRBV6-5	13
TGTGCCAGCAGTTTAGGGCAGAACTATGGCTACACCTTC	CASSLGQNYGYTF	TRBJ1-2	NA	once	TRBV28	13
TGTGCCAGCAGCTTGCTTCCCCTCGGGTCCGCAGATACGCAGTATTTT	CASSLLPLGSADTQYF	TRBJ2-3	NA	NA	TRBV5-6	16
TGTGCCAGCAGCTTGGGGAACACCGGGGAGCTGTTTTTT	CASSLGNTGELFF	TRBJ2-2	NA	NA	TRBV5-6	13
TGCAGCGCGTACGGGGCGAACTATGGCTACACCTTC	CSAYGANYGYTF	TRBJ1-2	NA	NA	TRBV29-1	12
TGTGCCAGTACCCGGGGGAACATTGAAGCTTTCTTT	CASTRGNIEAFF	TRBJ1-1	NA	NA	TRBV3-1/TRBV3-2	12
TGTGCCAGCAGCCAAGATCGGGGCGGGGGGGGCACAGATACGCAGTATTTT	CASSQDRGGGGTDTQYF	TRBJ2-3	TRBD2	NA	TRBV4-2	17
TGTGCCAGCAGCTTAAGACTCTTGGGGGGACAGGCCGCTGAAGCTTTCTTT	CASSLRLLGGQAAEAFF	TRBJ1-1	TRBD1	few	TRBV7-9	17
TGTGCCAGCAGCCAAGACATCGTCGGGGAGCTGTTTTTT	CASSQDIVGELFF	TRBJ2-2	NA	NA	TRBV4-2	13
TGTGCCAGCAGCTTTCAGGACAGAACCTACAATGAGCAGTTCTTC	CASSFQDRTYNEQFF	TRBJ2-1	NA	NA	TRBV5-4	15
TGTGCCAGCAGCTTAGAATACGGGGAGCTGTTTTTT	CASSLEYGELFF	TRBJ2-2	NA	NA	TRBV7-9	12
TGTGCCAGCTCCACATACCGGCACGGGATCGGGGTAAATTCACCCCTCCACTTT	CASSTYRHGIGVNSPLHF	TRBJ1-6	NA	NA	TRBV27	18
TGTGCCAGCAGCCATGGGACTAGCGGGGGGCGGGACACCGGGGAGCTGTTTTTT	CASSHGTSGGRDTGELFF	TRBJ2-2	TRBD2	NA	TRBV4-2	18
TGTGCCAGCAGCTTGGGGACGGGGAACACTGAAGCTTTCTTT	CASSLGTGNTEAFF	TRBJ1-1	NA	NA	TRBV7-9	14
TGTGCCAGCAGCTTTACAGGGGAAATGCCCCAGCATTTT	CASSFTGEMPQHF	TRBJ1-5	TRBD1	few	TRBV7-8	13
TGTGCCAGCAGCTCCCTCGGGGTGTCAGGGAGCGGCGAGCAGTACTTC	CASSSLGVSGSGEQYF	TRBJ2-7	NA	NA	TRBV7-9	16
TGTGCCAGCAGTTTGCGACAGGGGAGTAATTCACCCCTCCACTTT	CASSLRQGSNSPLHF	TRBJ1-6	TRBD1	once	TRBV2	15
TGTGCCAGCAATATTTTACCAGGGACAGGGGGCACAGATACGCAGTATTTT	CASNILPGTGGTDTQYF	TRBJ2-3	TRBD1	NA	TRBV28	17
TGTGCCATCACTGCGGACAGTTACTCTGGGGCCAACGTCCTGACTTTC	CAITADSYSGANVLTF	TRBJ2-6	NA	NA	TRBV10-3	16
TGTGCCAGCAGGACCACAAATGAAAAACTGTTTTTT	CASRTTNEKLFF	TRBJ1-4	NA	NA	TRBV7-9	12
TGTGCCAGCAGAGGGGACAGGGGTAGCGGCTACACCTTC	CASRGDRGSGYTF	TRBJ1-2	TRBD1	NA	TRBV6-5	13